The rows below give T cell receptor beta chains drawn from one sample of a study of blood T cells in healthy people across ages. TCRdb re-called the 5' RACE reads through MiXCR, storing one row per CDR3 protein. The profile shows about 750,000 distinct CDR3 sequences, less than 70% of them singletons. The sequenced sample was blood. Every receptor here comes from a man aged 80 or over in good health. CDR3s include the opening cysteine and the closing phenylalanine or tryptophan. Fields, in order: CDR3 length, clone size, J gene, V gene, D gene, CDR3 protein, CDR3 DNA. The D gene is left open where the match is weak. The listing skips clone size in some rows; elsewhere it reads once, few, many or a size class.

>13|-|TRBJ1-4|TRBV30|-
CAWSGMTEEKLFF
TGTGCCTGGAGTGGCATGACGGAAGAAAAACTGTTTTTT
>12|-|TRBJ2-3|TRBV12-3/TRBV12-4|-
CASKSLADTQYF
TGTGCCAGCAAAAGTCTGGCAGATACGCAGTATTTT
>16|-|TRBJ2-2|TRBV28|-
CASSLWGVANTGELFF
TGTGCCAGCAGTTTATGGGGGGTCGCGAACACCGGGGAGCTGTTTTTT
>16|-|TRBJ2-3|TRBV6-2/TRBV6-3|TRBD2
CASSSRTSGSYRYAYF
TGTGCCAGCAGTTCCCGGACTAGCGGGAGTTACAGATACGCGTATTTT
>14|-|TRBJ1-2|TRBV9|-
CASSVGLANYGCTF
-
>11|-|TRBJ1-1|TRBV29-1|TRBD1
CSGQVNTEAFF
TGCAGTGGACAGGTGAACACTGAAGCTTTCTTT
>18|-|TRBJ2-1|TRBV7-6|-
CASSWILSRPNSYNEQFF
TGTGCCAGCAGCTGGATCCTTAGCCGACCTAACTCCTACAATGAGCAGTTCTTC
>15|-|TRBJ2-1|TRBV7-9|-
CASSTHRASYNEQFF
TGTGCCAGCAGCACACACAGGGCCTCCTACAATGAGCAGTTCTTC
>14|few|TRBJ2-3|TRBV7-8|-
CASSSRWITDTQYF
TGTGCCAGCAGCTCCCGGTGGATCACAGATACGCAGTATTTT
>16|few|TRBJ2-3|TRBV7-3|TRBD1
CASSVGQGKPQDTQYF
TGTGCCAGCAGCGTCGGACAGGGGAAGCCCCAAGATACGCAGTATTTT
>18|few|TRBJ2-7|TRBV7-2|TRBD2
CASSLMALLAGVSYEQYF
TGTGCCAGCAGCTTAATGGCGCTACTAGCGGGAGTTTCCTACGAGCAGTACTTC
>18|-|TRBJ2-1|TRBV18|-
CASSPIGPTEGQLAEQFF
TGTGCCAGCTCGCCGATCGGCCCAACGGAGGGACAGTTGGCTGAGCAGTTCTTC
>16|few|TRBJ2-7|TRBV28|-
CASSLGGATGPYEQYF
TGTGCCAGCAGTTTAGGAGGGGCCACAGGGCCCTACGAGCAGTACTTC
>12|-|TRBJ1-2|TRBV6-6|-
CASSYTGFDYTF
TGTGCCAGCAGTTACACGGGATTTGACTACACCTTC
>16|-|TRBJ2-7|TRBV27|TRBD1
CASSLGTDRTSYEQYF
TGTGCCAGCAGTTTAGGGACGGACAGGACATCCTACGAGCAGTACTTC
>18|-|TRBJ2-3|TRBV3-1|TRBD2
CASSLGTSGSLGHRYAYF
TGTGCCAGCAGCCTAGGGACTAGCGGCTCCTTGGGCCACAGATACGCGTATTTT
>15|-|TRBJ2-2|TRBV2|-
CASSEVQPNTGELFF
TGTGCCAGCAGTGAAGTCCAGCCGAACACCGGGGAGCTGTTTTTT
>13|-|TRBJ2-3|TRBV6-1|-
CASRGRSTATQYF
TGTGCCAGCAGGGGAAGGAGCACAGCTACGCAGTATTTT
>15|few|TRBJ2-3|TRBV6-6|TRBD1
CASSYGQGYTDTQYF
TGTGCCAGCAGCTACGGACAGGGGTACACAGATACGCAGTATTTT
>13|few|TRBJ2-4|TRBV20-1|-
CSANPDTPNIQYF
TGCAGTGCCAATCCGGACACACCAAACATTCAGTACTTC
>13|-|TRBJ2-5|TRBV10-3|-
CAIRSMLQETQYF
TGTGCCATCAGAAGTATGTTGCAAGAGACCCAGTACTTC
>14|-|TRBJ2-4|TRBV7-9|-
CASSPMLAKNIQYF
TGTGCCAGCAGCCCGATGCTAGCCAAAAACATTCAGTACTTC
>14|few|TRBJ2-1|TRBV6-6|TRBD2
CASSYFAGANEQFF
TGTGCCAGCAGTTACTTTGCGGGAGCCAATGAGCAGTTCTTC
>15|-|TRBJ2-7|TRBV7-2|-
CASSSSVSARSEQYF
TGTGCCAGCAGCTCTAGCGTCTCCGCAAGGAGCGAGCAGTACTTC
>14|-|TRBJ1-2|TRBV5-1|-
CASSLSGSNYGYTF
TGCGCCAGCAGCTTGAGCGGTTCTAACTATGGCTACACCTTC
>12|-|TRBJ2-7|TRBV3-1|-
CASSQALNEQYF
TGTGCCAGCAGCCAAGCTCTGAACGAGCAGTACTTC
>14|few|TRBJ2-7|TRBV18|-
CASSRGVSSYEQYF
TGTGCCAGCTCCAGGGGCGTTAGCTCCTACGAGCAGTACTTC
>16|-|TRBJ2-4|TRBV15|-
CATSKASVGQKNIQYF
TGTGCCACCAGCAAGGCCTCGGTGGGGCAGAAAAACATTCAGTACTTC
>14|once|TRBJ2-7|TRBV28|-
CASRSTPRGYEQYF
TGTGCCAGCAGATCGACGCCCCGAGGCTACGAGCAGTACTTC
>15|-|TRBJ2-5|TRBV10-3|-
CAIRSSTERMETQYF
TGTGCCATCAGATCTTCGACAGAACGGATGGAGACCCAGTACTTC
>12|-|TRBJ1-2|TRBV13|-
CASSLARNGYTF
TGTGCCAGCAGCTTAGCGAGAAACGGCTACACCTTC
>15|-|TRBJ2-5|TRBV20-1|TRBD2
CSARSPGLGSETQYF
TGCAGTGCTAGATCACCCGGACTAGGGAGTGAGACCCAGTACTTC
>15|-|TRBJ2-1|TRBV6-1|-
CASSSPPRAYNEQFF
TGTGCCAGCAGTTCTCCTCCCCGGGCCTACAATGAGCAGTTCTTC
>13|few|TRBJ2-1|TRBV2|TRBD2
CASIPTGGNEQFF
TGTGCCAGCATCCCCACCGGGGGGAATGAGCAGTTCTTC
>13|-|TRBJ2-1|TRBV5-1|TRBD2
CACSLSGSYEQFF
TGCGCCTGCAGCTTGAGCGGGAGTTATGAGCAGTTCTTC
>15|-|TRBJ2-1|TRBV5-1|TRBD2
CASSPSPGGGNEQFF
TGCGCCAGCAGCCCTTCACCGGGAGGGGGTAATGAGCAGTTCTTC
>15|-|TRBJ2-7|TRBV11-2|TRBD1
CASSLTGLDKYEQYF
TGTGCCAGCAGCCTGACAGGGCTAGACAAGTACGAGCAGTACTTC
>17|-|TRBJ2-2|TRBV25-1|TRBD1
CASSASPGQVFTGELFF
TGTGCCAGCAGTGCGTCGCCGGGACAGGTTTTCACCGGGGAGCTGTTTTTT
>11|-|TRBJ2-5|TRBV20-1|-
CSANFLETQYF
TGCAGTGCTAACTTTTTGGAGACCCAGTACTTC
>16|-|TRBJ2-1|TRBV27|-
CASREGDRGSYNEQFF
TGTGCCAGCAGGGAGGGAGACCGGGGCTCCTACAATGAGCAGTTCTTC
>15|-|TRBJ2-1|TRBV20-1|-
CSARDGQGSGNEQFF
TGCAGTGCTAGAGATGGGCAGGGGTCGGGCAATGAGCAGTTCTTC
>17|few|TRBJ2-5|TRBV12-3/TRBV12-4|TRBD2
CASSPIRSGLAEETQYF
TGTGCCAGCAGTCCGATACGATCGGGACTAGCGGAAGAGACCCAGTACTTC
>13|once|TRBJ2-7|TRBV5-6|-
CASSPRDNYEQYF
TGTGCCAGCAGCCCCAGGGACAACTACGAGCAGTACTTC
>15|few|TRBJ2-1|TRBV6-6|TRBD2
CASTVGGSSYNEQFF
TGTGCCAGCACCGTCGGCGGGAGCTCCTACAATGAGCAGTTCTTC
>15|-|TRBJ2-5|TRBV29-1|TRBD2
CSVGPSSGAYNERYF
TGCAGCGTTGGGCCTTCTAGCGGGGCATACAATGAGCGGTACTTC
>15|-|TRBJ1-1|TRBV7-9|-
CASSLAKGMNTEAFF
TGTGCCAGCAGCTTAGCGAAGGGCATGAACACTGAAGCTTTCTTT
>13|-|TRBJ2-5|TRBV7-8|TRBD1
CASSEGGDNEQYF
TGTGCCAGCAGTGAAGGGGGCGATAATGAGCAGTACTTC
>15|-|TRBJ1-1|TRBV14|-
CASSLARTSNTEAFF
TGTGCCAGCAGCCTCGCCCGGACGTCGAACACTGAAGCTTTCTTT
>15|-|TRBJ2-1|TRBV12-3/TRBV12-4|-
CASSFGRDFYNEQFF
TGTGCCAGCAGTTTCGGGCGGGACTTCTACAATGAGCAGTTCTTC
>18|-|TRBJ2-4|TRBV3-1|-
CASSQGVGGVLAKNIQYF
TGTGCCAGCAGCCAAGGGGTTGGAGGGGTACTAGCCAAAAACATTCAGTACTTC
>15|-|TRBJ2-1|TRBV7-9|TRBD2
CASSWTSVDRVGQFF
TGTGCCAGCAGCTGGACTAGCGTGGATCGTGTTGGGCAGTTCTTC
>9|-|TRBJ2-5|TRBV20-1|-
CSAPGAQYF
TGCAGTGCCCCGGGGGCCCAGTACTTC
>21|-|TRBJ2-7|TRBV28|TRBD2
CASSRPGTSGNVFRSYNEQYF
TGTGCCAGCAGTCGACCGGGGACTAGCGGAAACGTATTCCGCTCCTACAATGAGCAGTACTTC
>17|-|TRBJ2-1|TRBV20-1|TRBD2
CSAQSVVRVGGLNEQFF
TGCAGTGCTCAGTCCGTCGTTCGAGTGGGAGGGCTAAATGAGCAGTTCTTC
>12|-|TRBJ2-7|TRBV20-1|TRBD2
CSARRTSPEQYF
TGCAGTGCTAGAAGGACTAGTCCCGAGCAGTACTTC
>16|few|TRBJ2-3|TRBV5-1|TRBD2
CASSLAPGTTTDTQYF
TGCGCCAGCAGCTTGGCCCCAGGGACTACCACAGATACGCAGTATTTT
>18|few|TRBJ2-3|TRBV7-9|TRBD1
CASSPTTGGIGRTDTQYF
TGTGCCAGCAGCCCAACGACAGGGGGCATCGGTCGGACAGATACGCAGTATTTT
>17|-|TRBJ2-5|TRBV4-1|-
CASSQGRTVMTQETQYF
TGCGCCAGCAGCCAAGGACGGACAGTAATGACCCAAGAGACCCAGTACTTC
>15|-|TRBJ2-3|TRBV4-1|-
CASSQVGDRPGDAYF
TGCGCCAGCAGCCAAGTTGGGGACCGACCGGGAGACGCGTATTTT